This T cell receptor (beta chain) originates from a study of control samples from healthy donors and cancer patients. Germline V CDR1 and CDR2: SGDLS, YYNGEE. V was pared by 4 bases and J by 4 bases, with 18 bases between. There are 17 residues in the CDR3. TCRdb's copy holds only in-frame clones and misses some; the assay was immunoSEQ multiplex PCR. The sample records 100,000 to 150,000 clones, approximately 90% being singletons. The TCR sequence derives from a man in his forties or fifties in good health. Sequencing was carried out using blood. The V and J genes are TRBV9 and TRBJ2-6; tentatively, D is TRBD1 (6 bases). The CDR3 loop reads CASSTYLGHPGANVLTF. The CDR3 DNA reads TGTGCCAGCAGCACATACCTGGGACACCCCGGGGCCAACGTCCTGACTTTC.